The 29 T cell receptor beta chains listed next were all sequenced from one sample in a study of T cells in tumors and immune-related adverse events. TCRdb keeps only in-frame clones here, not all; method: immunoSEQ multiplex PCR. In the table there are more than 20,000 clones, about nine tenths of which are singletons. Source: lymph node tissue, taken from a patient treated with anti-PD-1 therapy. Receptor source: a female donor with metastatic renal cell carcinoma.

J is TRBJ1-5 and V is TRBV2, with 7 bases lining up with TRBD1. CDR1 and CDR2 from the germline V gene are SNHLY and FYNNEI. The CDR3 consists of 15 residues. The V gene end was trimmed by 6 bases and the J gene end by 2 bases; junction bases not matched to a gene: 7. The CDR3 loop reads CASRRQGGGNQPQHF. CDR3 coding DNA: TGTGCCAGCAGAAGACAGGGCGGCGGCAATCAGCCCCAGCATTTT.

This rearrangement joins TRBV14 to TRBJ1-1; D remains ambiguous. With 4 bases removed from V and 1 base from J, the gap between germline ends came to 7 bases. Germline CDR1 SGHDN, CDR2 FVKESK. The CDR3 is 13 residues long. CDR3 protein: CASSPQANTEAFF. The CDR3 DNA reads as TGTGCCAGCAGCCCCCAGGCGAACACTGAAGCTTTCTTT.

Concerning this clone itself: At one end, the junction sequence differs from germline, possibly due to a read error. V is TRBV15 and J is TRBJ1-2, with TRBD1 as a possible D gene (5 bases). Per germline, CDR1 LNHNV and CDR2 YYDKDF (reference sequence). This CDR3 is 14 amino acids long. The CDR3: CATRPGLGSYGHTF. The CDR3 DNA is TGTGCCACCAGACCGGGACTAGGGAGCTATGGCCACACCTTC.

The gene calls are TRBV2 and TRBJ2-7, with D possibly being TRBD1 (5 bases). Trimming shortened V by 5 bases and J by 7 bases, and 24 bases separated the two germline ends. In germline, CDR1 is SNHLY, CDR2 FYNNEI. CDR3 length: 16 residues. The CDR3 DNA follows: TGTGCCAGCAGTCCTTCTCAAGGGGCAGGTTTGGGGGAGCAGTACTTC. It yields the protein CASSPSQGAGLGEQYF.

The chain uses TRBV11-3 and TRBJ1-4; TRBD1 matches at 7 bases. This CDR3 region has 14 residues. Per the germline V gene, CDR1 is SGHNT and CDR2 is YENEEA. The junction had 7 bases not matched to a gene; V was cut back by 5 bases and J by 7 bases. The CDR3 protein is CASSQRQGGEKLFF. CDR3 nucleotides: TGTGCCAGCAGCCAAAGACAGGGTGGTGAAAAACTGTTTTTT.

This chain connects TRBV6-5 to TRBJ2-1; no clear D gene. The germline V and J ends were trimmed by 6 bases and 7 bases, with 13 bases remaining between them. CDR3 length: 13 residues. The germline V gene has CDR1 MNHEY and CDR2 SVGAGI. DNA of the CDR3: TGTGCCAGCAGCCGCAGTTCCTTTAATGAGCAGTTCTTC. Amino acid sequence: CASSRSSFNEQFF.

This chain connects TRBV19 to TRBJ2-2; D is ambiguous. V lost 5 bases and J 6 bases, leaving 13 bases between the germline ends. Germline CDR1 LNHDA, CDR2 SQIVND (reference sequence). The CDR3 is 14 amino acids. Here the CDR3 reads CASSLRSVSGELFF. As DNA, the CDR3 is TGTGCCAGTAGTCTTCGCTCAGTGTCCGGGGAGCTGTTTTTT. Full variable domain (rest looked up from reference TRBV19 and TRBJ2-2): DGGITQSPKYLFRKEGQNVTLSCEQNLNHDAMYWYRQDPGQGLRLIYYSQIVNDFQKGDIAEGYSVSREKKESFPLTVTSAQKNPTAFYLCASSLRSVSGELFFGEGSRLTVL.

This clone was picked up one time. The chain links TRBV19 to TRBJ2-2; 8 positions match TRBD2. The CDR3 runs to 16 residues. Per the germline V gene, CDR1 is LNHDA and CDR2 is SQIVND (reference sequence). The ends lost 5 bases at V and 6 bases at J; junction bases unmatched: 11. CDR3 in DNA: TGTGCCAGTAGTTCCCGCGGACTAGCCGAGGCCGGGGAGCTGTTTTTT. It yields the protein CASSSRGLAEAGELFF.

The J gene is TRBJ2-1, the V gene TRBV11-2; 8 positions agree with TRBD1. The CDR3 totals 14 residues. Germline-derived CDR1 and CDR2 are SGHAT and FQNNGV. With 1 base clipped from V and 9 bases from J, the junction kept 5 bases outside the gene matches. The CDR3 coding sequence is TGTGCCAGCAGCTTAGTGGGGCAGGGGGCTGAGCAGTTCTTC. The encoded protein is CASSLVGQGAEQFF.

The chain is built from TRBV18 and TRBJ1-5, with D possibly being TRBD1 (5 bases). The CDR3 runs to 13 residues. V lost 2 bases and J lost 5, with 7 bases in between. The germline CDR1 and CDR2 sequences are KGHSH and LQKENI. The CDR3 here is CASSPGADQPQHF. The CDR3 DNA reads as TGTGCCAGCTCACCAGGGGCGGATCAGCCCCAGCATTTT.

CDR3 sequence reads: CASSYAGELFF. The CDR3 coding sequence is TGTGCCAGCAGTTACGCCGGGGAGCTGTTTTTT. The rearrangement joins TRBV27 to TRBJ2-2; D is uncertain. The CDR3 loop spans 11 amino acids. V gave up 4 bases and J gave up 6 bases, with 3 bases separating them. Germline V lookup: CDR1 MNHEY, CDR2 SMNVEV (reference sequence).

The J gene is TRBJ1-2, the V gene TRBV7-9, with D possibly being TRBD1 (5 bases). CDR3 size: 12 residues. Germline CDR1 reads SEHNR; CDR2 reads FQNEAQ (reference sequence). V lost 1 base, J lost 7 bases, and 7 bases lay in between. The CDR3: CASSLEGTGYTF. The CDR3 DNA is TGTGCCAGCAGCTTAGAAGGGACTGGCTACACCTTC.

V gene TRBV10-3 combines with J gene TRBJ1-2; TRBD1 is a possible D gene (6 bases). Trimming removed 5 bases at V and 7 bases at J, with 14 bases between. The CDR3 has 13 residues. Looked up from germline, CDR1 is ENHRY and CDR2 is SYGVKD. The CDR3 sequence is CAISRTGMGGYTF. The CDR3, as DNA: TGTGCCATCAGTAGAACAGGGATGGGTGGCTACACCTTC.

The rearrangement uses TRBV10-2 and TRBJ2-7; 13 nucleotides match TRBD2. The trim removed 5 bases at V and 4 bases at J, leaving 20 bases unmatched. CDR1 is WSHSY and CDR2 is SAAADI in the germline V gene. This CDR3 spans 20 amino acids. CDR3 nucleotides: TGCGCCAGCAGTTCGCTCCCGGGACTAGCGGGATCGAAACCCACTTACGAGCAGTACTTC. This encodes CASSSLPGLAGSKPTYEQYF.

The V call is TRBV29-1, the J call TRBJ1-1, with unresolved D. Trimming took 8 bases from V and 4 from J, leaving 17 bases between them. The germline CDR1 and CDR2 sequences are SQVTM and ANQGSEA. This CDR3 region has 13 residues. CDR3: CSLTQAVGTEAFF. The CDR3, as DNA: TGCAGCCTCACCCAAGCAGTGGGCACTGAAGCTTTCTTT.

The chain couples TRBV7-2 to TRBJ2-6, with D possibly matching TRBD1 (5 bases). This CDR3 contains 14 residues. Trimming removed 4 bases at V and 2 bases at J, with 6 bases between. CDR1 and CDR2 (germline): SGHTA, FQGNSA. CDR3 residues: CASSSGTGANVLTF. DNA for the CDR3: TGTGCCAGCAGCTCAGGGACTGGGGCCAACGTCCTGACTTTC.

The rearrangement joins TRBV7-6 to TRBJ2-3; 10 positions match TRBD2. The CDR3 is 15 amino acids. Germline loops: CDR1 SGHVS, CDR2 FNYEAQ. With 5 bases clipped from V and 3 bases from J, the junction kept 5 bases outside the gene matches. Here the CDR3 DNA reads TGTGCCAGCAGCCATAGCGGGGGGAATACAGATACGCAGTATTTT. This sequence encodes CASSHSGGNTDTQYF.

This clone was detected only once. The rearrangement joins TRBV29-1 to TRBJ1-2, with 8 bases aligning to TRBD1. Germline CDR1 SQVTM, CDR2 ANQGSEA. J gave up 3 bases and V 4 bases, and 7 bases lay outside the gene matches. The CDR3 is 14 amino acids. CDR3 residues: CSVAIRTGYYGYTF. The CDR3 DNA reads TGCAGCGTTGCCATAAGGACAGGGTACTATGGCTACACCTTC.

The V call is TRBV6-5, the J call TRBJ1-2; D ambiguous. Per the germline V gene, CDR1 is MNHEY and CDR2 is SVGAGI. Between the trimmed V and J ends, which lost 0 bases and 3 bases, there was a span of 8 bases. The CDR3 runs 14 residues. The CDR3 region has the DNA TGTGCCAGCAGTTACTCGGGAGCCTACTATGGCTACACCTTC. This gives the protein CASSYSGAYYGYTF.

This clone was recorded once. The J gene is TRBJ2-7, the V gene TRBV7-6; a possible D gene is TRBD1 (6 bases). Germline values: CDR1 SGHVS, CDR2 FNYEAQ. V was cut by 6 bases and J by 3 bases, with 15 bases left in between. This CDR3 is built from 14 residues. The CDR3 sequence: CASSPTGDNYEQYF. The CDR3 nucleotides are TGTGCCAGCAGTCCTACTGGGGACAACTACGAGCAGTACTTC.

The genes are TRBV13 and TRBJ1-1, with a tentative D call TRBD1 (6 bases). V gave up 5 bases and J gave up 3 bases, with 16 bases separating them. CDR3 length: 15 residues. Germline V lookup: CDR1 PRHDT, CDR2 FYEKMQ (reference sequence). The CDR3 region has the DNA TGTGCCAGCAGCGGAACAGGGATTGTGGACACTGAAGCTTTCTTT. It translates to CASSGTGIVDTEAFF. The complete variable domain, with remaining parts taken from reference TRBV13 and TRBJ1-1, reads AAGVIQSPRHLIKEKRETATLKCYPIPRHDTVYWYQQGPGQDPQFLISFYEKMQSDKGSIPDRFSAQQFSDYHSELNMSSLELGDSALYFCASSGTGIVDTEAFFGQGTRLTVV.

The chain combines TRBV10-3 with TRBJ1-5; 9 nucleotides line up with TRBD1. Trimming took 3 bases from V and 5 from J; bases not matched to a gene: 5. The CDR3 is 15 residues long. Germline lookup yields CDR1 ENHRY and CDR2 SYGVKD. CDR3 bases: TGTGCCATCAGTGATTCGGACAGGGGTTATCAGCCCCAGCATTTT. This gives the protein CAISDSDRGYQPQHF.

This CDR3 reads CASSLAPGDYGYTF. DNA for the CDR3: TGTGCCAGCAGCTTAGCCCCGGGAGACTATGGCTACACCTTC. V and J are TRBV13 and TRBJ1-2, with D unresolved. The germline CDR1 and CDR2 sequences are PRHDT and FYEKMQ (reference sequence). This CDR3 is built from 14 residues. The V end lost 1 base, the J end lost 3 bases, and 9 bases lay between the germline ends.

V gene TRBV5-1 combines with J gene TRBJ2-6, with D unclear. This CDR3 contains 15 residues. V lost 0 bases, J lost 0 bases, and 4 bases lay in between. CDR1 SGHRS and CDR2 YFSETQ come from the germline V gene. The CDR3 sequence is CASSLGPSGANVLTF. CDR3 DNA sequence: TGCGCCAGCAGCTTGGGACCCTCTGGGGCCAACGTCCTGACTTTC.

The chain carries TRBV19 and TRBJ2-7, with D maybe TRBD2 (6 bases). This CDR3 has 15 amino acids. Trimming removed 2 bases at V and 2 bases at J, with 13 bases between. In germline, CDR1 is LNHDA, CDR2 SQIVND (reference sequence). CDR3 in amino acids: CASSIMASATYEQYF. CDR3 sequence (DNA): TGTGCCAGTAGTATAATGGCTAGCGCTACCTACGAGCAGTACTTC. Variable domain in full (rest from reference TRBV19 and TRBJ2-7): DGGITQSPKYLFRKEGQNVTLSCEQNLNHDAMYWYRQDPGQGLRLIYYSQIVNDFQKGDIAEGYSVSREKKESFPLTVTSAQKNPTAFYLCASSIMASATYEQYFGPGTRLTVT.

J is TRBJ1-5 and V is TRBV2, with no clear D. V was pared by 3 bases and J by 4 bases, with 4 bases between. CDR1 is SNHLY, CDR2 FYNNEI, per germline. The CDR3 extends over 12 amino acids. The CDR3 bases are TGTGCCAGCAGTGAGCCGAATCAGCCCCAGCATTTT. This codes for CASSEPNQPQHF.

The V gene is TRBV11-1, the J gene TRBJ2-2; D perhaps matches TRBD1 (6 bases). This CDR3 has 15 residues. In germline, CDR1 is SGHAT, CDR2 FQDESV (reference sequence). Trimming stripped 0 bases from V and 3 bases from J, with 8 bases between. Here the CDR3 DNA reads TGTGCCAGCAGCTTAGCGACAGGATACACCGGGGAGCTGTTTTTT. This gives the protein CASSLATGYTGELFF. Using reference TRBV11-1 and TRBJ2-2 for the parts outside the CDR3, the full variable domain is EAEVAQSPRYKITEKSQAVAFWCDPISGHATLYWYRQILGQGPELLVQFQDESVVDDSQLPKDRFSAERLKGVDSTLKIQPAELGDSAMYLCASSLATGYTGELFFGEGSRLTVL.

This CDR3 is CASSLSTSGQETQYF. DNA of the CDR3: TGTGCCAGCAGCTTATCGACTAGCGGTCAAGAGACCCAGTACTTC. The chain carries TRBV7-2 and TRBJ2-5, with 9 bases identical to TRBD2. After removal of 2 bases from V and 2 bases from J, the junction contained 3 bases not matched to a gene. Germline CDR1 SGHTA, CDR2 FQGNSA. The CDR3 runs 15 residues.

The rearrangement uses TRBV11-2 and TRBJ2-7; D assignment may be TRBD1 or TRBD2 (5 bases each). Trimming cost V 3 bases and J 2 bases, with 11 bases left between them. CDR1 SGHAT and CDR2 FQNNGV come from the germline V gene. This CDR3 region has 14 residues. This CDR3 reads CASSFSQGAYEQYF. The CDR3, as DNA: TGTGCCAGCAGCTTTTCGCAGGGAGCCTACGAGCAGTACTTC.